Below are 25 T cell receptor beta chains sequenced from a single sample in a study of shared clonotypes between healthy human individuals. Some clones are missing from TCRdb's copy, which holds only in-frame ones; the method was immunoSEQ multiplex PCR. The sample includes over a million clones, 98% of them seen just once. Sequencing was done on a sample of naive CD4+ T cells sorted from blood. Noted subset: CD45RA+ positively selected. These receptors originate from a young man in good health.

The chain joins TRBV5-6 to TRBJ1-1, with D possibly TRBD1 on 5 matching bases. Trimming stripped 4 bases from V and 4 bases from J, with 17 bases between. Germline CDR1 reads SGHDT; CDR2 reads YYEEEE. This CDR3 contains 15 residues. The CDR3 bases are TGTGCCAGCAGCCCCCGCCGAGTCAGGGCCACTGAAGCTTTCTTT. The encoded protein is CASSPRRVRATEAFF.

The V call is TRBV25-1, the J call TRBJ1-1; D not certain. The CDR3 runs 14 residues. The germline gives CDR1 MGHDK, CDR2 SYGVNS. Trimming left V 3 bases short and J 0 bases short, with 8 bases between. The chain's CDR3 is CASSDLEMNTEAFF. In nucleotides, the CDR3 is TGTGCCAGCAGTGATTTGGAGATGAACACTGAAGCTTTCTTT.

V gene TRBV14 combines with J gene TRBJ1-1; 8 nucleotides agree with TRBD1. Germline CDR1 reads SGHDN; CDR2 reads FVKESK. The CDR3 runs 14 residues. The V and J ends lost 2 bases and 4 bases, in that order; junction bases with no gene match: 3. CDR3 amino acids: CASSQQGAATEAFF. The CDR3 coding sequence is TGTGCCAGCAGCCAACAGGGGGCGGCCACTGAAGCTTTCTTT. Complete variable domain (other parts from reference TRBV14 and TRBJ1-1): EAGVTQFPSHSVIEKGQTVTLRCDPISGHDNLYWYRRVMGKEIKFLLHFVKESKQDESGMPNNRFLAERTGGTYSTLKVQPAELEDSGVYFCASSQQGAATEAFFGQGTRLTVV.

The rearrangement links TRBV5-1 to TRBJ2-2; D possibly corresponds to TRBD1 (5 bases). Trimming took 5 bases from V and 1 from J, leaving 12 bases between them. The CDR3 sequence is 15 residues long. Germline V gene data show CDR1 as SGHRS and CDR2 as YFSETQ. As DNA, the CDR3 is TGCGCCAGCAGTTATCTACAGGTGAACACCGGGGAGCTGTTTTTT. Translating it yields CASSYLQVNTGELFF.

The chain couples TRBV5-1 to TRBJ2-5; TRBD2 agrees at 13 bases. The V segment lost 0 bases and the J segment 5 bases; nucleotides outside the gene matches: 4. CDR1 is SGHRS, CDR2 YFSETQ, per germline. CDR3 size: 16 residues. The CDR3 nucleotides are TGCGCCAGCAGCTTGGTCCAACTAGCGGGAGGGGAGACCCAGTACTTC. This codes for CASSLVQLAGGETQYF.

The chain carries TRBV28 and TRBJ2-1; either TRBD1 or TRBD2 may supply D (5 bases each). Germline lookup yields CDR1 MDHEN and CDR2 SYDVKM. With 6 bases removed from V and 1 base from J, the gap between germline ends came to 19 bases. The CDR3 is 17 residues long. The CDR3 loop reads CASSSPGIGVSYNEQFF. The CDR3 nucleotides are TGTGCCAGCAGCTCCCCCGGGATAGGGGTTTCCTACAATGAGCAGTTCTTC.

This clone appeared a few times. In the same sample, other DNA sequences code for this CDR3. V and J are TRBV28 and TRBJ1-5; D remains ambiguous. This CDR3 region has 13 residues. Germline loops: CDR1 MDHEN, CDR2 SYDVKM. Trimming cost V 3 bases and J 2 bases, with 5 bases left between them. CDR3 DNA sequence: TGTGCCAGCAGTTTGCTCGGCAATCAGCCCCAGCATTTT. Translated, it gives CASSLLGNQPQHF.

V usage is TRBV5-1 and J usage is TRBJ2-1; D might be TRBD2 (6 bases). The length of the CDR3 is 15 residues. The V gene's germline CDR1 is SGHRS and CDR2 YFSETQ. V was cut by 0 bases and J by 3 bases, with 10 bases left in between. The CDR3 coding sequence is TGCGCCAGCAGCTTGGACGTAGCGGTCTACAATGAGCAGTTCTTC. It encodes CASSLDVAVYNEQFF.

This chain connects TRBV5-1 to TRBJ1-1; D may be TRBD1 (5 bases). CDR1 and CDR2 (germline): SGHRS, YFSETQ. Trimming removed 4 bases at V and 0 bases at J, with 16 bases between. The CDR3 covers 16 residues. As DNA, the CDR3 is TGCGCCAGCAGCCCGGGCCCGGGGGGGATGAACACTGAAGCTTTCTTT. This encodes CASSPGPGGMNTEAFF.

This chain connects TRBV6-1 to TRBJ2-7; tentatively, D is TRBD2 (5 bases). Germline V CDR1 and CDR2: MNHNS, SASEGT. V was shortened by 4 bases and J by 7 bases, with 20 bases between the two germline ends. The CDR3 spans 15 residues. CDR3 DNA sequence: TGTGCCAGCAGTGCCACATCGCTCGGAGGTGGGGAGCAGTACTTC. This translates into CASSATSLGGGEQYF.

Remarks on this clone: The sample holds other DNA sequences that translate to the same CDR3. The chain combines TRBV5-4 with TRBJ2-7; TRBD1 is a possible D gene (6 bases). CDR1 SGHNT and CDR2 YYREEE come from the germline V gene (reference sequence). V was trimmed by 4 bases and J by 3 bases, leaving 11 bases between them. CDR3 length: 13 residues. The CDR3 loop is CASSPGQSYEQYF. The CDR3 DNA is TGTGCCAGCAGCCCAGGACAGAGCTACGAGCAGTACTTC.

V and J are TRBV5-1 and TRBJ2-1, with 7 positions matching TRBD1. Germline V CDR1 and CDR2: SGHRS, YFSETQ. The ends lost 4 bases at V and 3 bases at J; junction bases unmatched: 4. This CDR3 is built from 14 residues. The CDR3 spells CASSVTGDYNEQFF. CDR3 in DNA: TGCGCCAGCAGCGTAACAGGGGACTACAATGAGCAGTTCTTC.

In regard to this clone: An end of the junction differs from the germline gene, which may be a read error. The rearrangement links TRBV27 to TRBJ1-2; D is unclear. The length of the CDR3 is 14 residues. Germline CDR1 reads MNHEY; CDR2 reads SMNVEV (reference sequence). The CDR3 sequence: CASSLSWQSYRYTF. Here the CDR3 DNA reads TGTGCCAGCAGTTTATCGTGGCAGTCCTATCGCTACACCTTC.

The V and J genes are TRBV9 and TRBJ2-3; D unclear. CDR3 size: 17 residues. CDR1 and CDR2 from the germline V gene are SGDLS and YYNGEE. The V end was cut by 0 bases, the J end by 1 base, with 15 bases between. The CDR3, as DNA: TGTGCCAGCAGCGTAGGGAGAGCTCAGACGGGCACAGATACGCAGTATTTT. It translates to CASSVGRAQTGTDTQYF.

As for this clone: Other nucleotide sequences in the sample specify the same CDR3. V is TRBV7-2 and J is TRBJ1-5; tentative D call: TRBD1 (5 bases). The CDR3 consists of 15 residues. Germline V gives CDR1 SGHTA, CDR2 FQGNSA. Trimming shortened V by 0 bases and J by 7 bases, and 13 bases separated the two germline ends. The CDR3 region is CASSLAGRAGQPQHF. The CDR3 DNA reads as TGTGCCAGCAGCTTAGCGGGACGGGCAGGACAGCCCCAGCATTTT.

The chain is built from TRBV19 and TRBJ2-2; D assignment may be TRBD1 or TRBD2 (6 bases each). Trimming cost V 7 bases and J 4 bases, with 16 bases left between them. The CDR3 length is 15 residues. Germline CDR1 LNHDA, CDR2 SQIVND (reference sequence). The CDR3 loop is CASMMWGASTGELFF. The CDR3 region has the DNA TGTGCCAGTATGATGTGGGGGGCCTCCACCGGGGAGCTGTTTTTT. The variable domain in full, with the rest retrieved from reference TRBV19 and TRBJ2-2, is DGGITQSPKYLFRKEGQNVTLSCEQNLNHDAMYWYRQDPGQGLRLIYYSQIVNDFQKGDIAEGYSVSREKKESFPLTVTSAQKNPTAFYLCASMMWGASTGELFFGEGSRLTVL.

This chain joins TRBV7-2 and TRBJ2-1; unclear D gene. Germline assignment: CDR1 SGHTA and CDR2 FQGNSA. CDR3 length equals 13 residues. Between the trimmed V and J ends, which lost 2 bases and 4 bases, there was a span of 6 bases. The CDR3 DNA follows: TGTGCCAGCAGCTTAAGTCAGTACAATGAGCAGTTCTTC. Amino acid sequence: CASSLSQYNEQFF.

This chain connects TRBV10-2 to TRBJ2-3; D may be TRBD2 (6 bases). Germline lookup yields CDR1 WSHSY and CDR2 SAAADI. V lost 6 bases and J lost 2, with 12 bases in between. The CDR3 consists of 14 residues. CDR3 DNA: TGCGCCAGCAGGCCGGGACTTAACACAGATACGCAGTATTTT. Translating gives CASRPGLNTDTQYF.

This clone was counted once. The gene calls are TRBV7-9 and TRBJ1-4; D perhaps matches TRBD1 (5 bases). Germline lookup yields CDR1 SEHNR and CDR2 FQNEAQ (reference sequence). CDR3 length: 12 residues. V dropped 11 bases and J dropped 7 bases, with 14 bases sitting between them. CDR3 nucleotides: TGTGCCTCCGGTACGAGGGGTGAAAAACTGTTTTTT. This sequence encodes CASGTRGEKLFF.

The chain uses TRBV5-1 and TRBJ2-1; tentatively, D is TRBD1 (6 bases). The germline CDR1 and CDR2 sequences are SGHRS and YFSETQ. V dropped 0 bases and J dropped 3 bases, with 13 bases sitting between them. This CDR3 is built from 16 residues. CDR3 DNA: TGCGCCAGCAGCTTGGCTGGGGGCGTTGGCTACAATGAGCAGTTCTTC. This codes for CASSLAGGVGYNEQFF. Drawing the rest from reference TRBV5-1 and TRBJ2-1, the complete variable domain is KAGVTQTPRYLIKTRGQQVTLSCSPISGHRSVSWYQQTPGQGLQFLFEYFSETQRNKGNFPGRFSGRQFSNSRSEMNVSTLELGDSALYLCASSLAGGVGYNEQFFGPGTRLTVL.

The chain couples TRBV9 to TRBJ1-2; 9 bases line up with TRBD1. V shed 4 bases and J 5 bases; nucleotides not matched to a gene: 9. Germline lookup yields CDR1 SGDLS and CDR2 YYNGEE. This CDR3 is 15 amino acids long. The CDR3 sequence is CASSLKTGTGYGYTF. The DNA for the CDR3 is TGTGCCAGCAGCTTAAAGACCGGGACAGGGTATGGCTACACCTTC.

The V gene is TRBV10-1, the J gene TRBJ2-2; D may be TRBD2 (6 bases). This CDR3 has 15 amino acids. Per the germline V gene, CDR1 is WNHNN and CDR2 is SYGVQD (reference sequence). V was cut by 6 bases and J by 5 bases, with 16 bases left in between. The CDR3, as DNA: TGCGCCAGCAGCGGGACTCTAGGGATTACCGGGGAGCTGTTTTTT. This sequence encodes CASSGTLGITGELFF.

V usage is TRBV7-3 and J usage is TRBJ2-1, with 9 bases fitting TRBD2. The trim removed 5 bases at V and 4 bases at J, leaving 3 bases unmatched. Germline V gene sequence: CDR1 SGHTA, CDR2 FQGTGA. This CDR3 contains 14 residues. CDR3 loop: CASSDLAGYNEQFF. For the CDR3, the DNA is TGTGCCAGCAGCGATCTAGCGGGATACAATGAGCAGTTCTTC.

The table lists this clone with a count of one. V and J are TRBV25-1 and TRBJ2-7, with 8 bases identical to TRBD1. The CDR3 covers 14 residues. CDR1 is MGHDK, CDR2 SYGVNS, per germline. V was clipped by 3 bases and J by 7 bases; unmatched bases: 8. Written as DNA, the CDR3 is TGTGCCAGCAGTGACAGGCAGGGGGCTTGGGAGCAGTACTTC. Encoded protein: CASSDRQGAWEQYF.

The CDR3 protein is CASRTGSNEQYF. For the CDR3, the DNA is TGTGCCAGCAGGACAGGGTCGAACGAGCAGTACTTC. The chain links TRBV28 to TRBJ2-7; 7 positions agree with TRBD1. Unmatched junction bases numbered 4, after V lost 6 bases and J lost 5 bases. Germline V lookup: CDR1 MDHEN, CDR2 SYDVKM. CDR3 size: 12 residues.